Listed below are T cell receptor beta chains from one sample, sequenced in a study of T cells expressing NK-cell markers. One entry per CDR3 protein, without DNA, is what TCRdb gives after re-calling the 5' RACE reads. Its listing shows 500,000 to 600,000 distinct CDR3 sequences. The sequenced material came from blood T cells: a sorted CD56 or NKG2C T cell subset, CD4+ or CD8+ T cells, or bulk PBMC T cells (not recorded which). The receptors derive from a man aged 18 to 29 in good health. The CDR3 runs from the conserved cysteine through the conserved F or W. Fields, in order: J gene, V gene, CDR3 protein.

>TRBJ2-1|TRBV10-3
CAISSQKYNEQFF
>TRBJ2-4|TRBV5-6
CASSLGQFSQYF
>TRBJ2-3|TRBV9
CASSVLPTTNTDTQYF
>TRBJ1-4|TRBV10-1
CASSESRESKKLFF
>TRBJ1-1|TRBV6-5
CASSLAGRDTEAFF
>TRBJ2-3|TRBV19
CATDLGQGKDTQYF
>TRBJ2-7|TRBV12-3/TRBV12-4
CASTYEGGGSYEQYF
>TRBJ2-1|TRBV19
CASSMGTPPNEQFF
>TRBJ2-5|TRBV28
CAISSGGSRETQYF
>TRBJ2-3|TRBV25-1
CASSDTDRPQVDTQYF
>TRBJ2-3|TRBV9
CASSPAPGGGSTDTQYF
>TRBJ2-5|TRBV5-1
CASSLGRRPNYQETQYF
>TRBJ2-6|TRBV29-1
CSVSEGVGANVLTF
>TRBJ2-7|TRBV15
CATAERASYEQYF
>TRBJ2-2|TRBV20-1
CRGRRTSGYTGELFF
>TRBJ2-1|TRBV29-1
CSVVGRLARNEQFF
>TRBJ2-1|TRBV7-9
CASSPGNKFHNEQFF
>TRBJ1-2|TRBV7-2
CASSLALQGPYGYTF
>TRBJ2-7|TRBV12-3/TRBV12-4
CASSLALGQGTPYEQYF
>TRBJ2-1|TRBV20-1
CSARDLIGTSFNEQFF